Each of the 11 T cell receptor beta chains below was sequenced from the same sample in a study of cytomegalovirus exposure and HLA in healthy donors. Primers for the PCR totalled 60 Vbeta and 13 Jbeta. Clones were read by immunoSEQ multiplex PCR, and TCRdb kept only the in-frame ones, dropping some. Of roughly 110,000 clones listed, around 77% are singletons. Input material: PBMCs. These receptors were taken from a male donor in good health and CMV-seronegative.

The rearrangement joins TRBV27 to TRBJ2-7; 8 nucleotides agree with TRBD1. Germline assignment: CDR1 MNHEY and CDR2 SMNVEV (reference sequence). V lost 5 bases to trimming and J lost 2 bases; unmatched junction nucleotides: 8. The CDR3 is 15 amino acids. CDR3: CASSPSDRGAYEQYF. CDR3 DNA: TGTGCCAGCAGTCCGTCCGACAGGGGAGCCTACGAGCAGTACTTC.

J is TRBJ1-2 and V is TRBV30, with D unclear. Trimming shortened V by 4 bases and J by 5 bases, and 14 bases separated the two germline ends. Germline-derived CDR1 and CDR2 are GTSNPN and SVGIG (reference sequence). The CDR3 loop spans 13 amino acids. As DNA, the CDR3 is TGTGCCTGGACCAACGGGGTTTTTTATGGCTACACCTTC. Its translation is CAWTNGVFYGYTF.

The chain joins TRBV6-1 to TRBJ1-1; possibly TRBD1 for D (5 bases). Looked up from germline, CDR1 is MNHNS and CDR2 is SASEGT. Trimming left V 7 bases short and J 5 bases short, with 17 bases between. The CDR3 runs to 14 residues. As DNA, the CDR3 is TGTGCCAGCACCCTGGGCGGGGGGTTGACTGAAGCTTTCTTT. Its translation is CASTLGGGLTEAFF.

The CDR3 sequence: CASSRTGWGQPQHF. The CDR3 DNA sequence: TGTGCCAGCTCACGGACAGGGTGGGGTCAGCCCCAGCATTTT. The chain has TRBV18 and TRBJ1-5, with 8 bases that match TRBD1. Germline V CDR1 and CDR2: KGHSH, LQKENI. V lost 4 bases, J lost 6 bases, and 5 bases stayed unmatched. The CDR3 has 14 residues.

V gene TRBV28 combines with J gene TRBJ2-7, with 10 bases identical to TRBD2. Trimming took 4 bases from V and 5 from J; bases not matched to a gene: 11. Germline V CDR1 and CDR2: MDHEN, SYDVKM. The CDR3 extends over 16 amino acids. The chain's CDR3 is CASSSRASGSQHEQYF. DNA for the CDR3: TGTGCCAGCAGTTCAAGGGCTAGCGGGAGCCAACACGAGCAGTACTTC.

The J gene is TRBJ1-6, the V gene TRBV13; D is unclear. Trimming pared 2 bases from V and 10 bases from J, leaving 12 bases between. The CDR3 has 14 residues. Germline V lookup: CDR1 PRHDT, CDR2 FYEKMQ (reference sequence). In DNA form, the CDR3 reads TGTGCCAGCAGCTTAAACGATCGTACATCACCCCTCCACTTT. This codes for CASSLNDRTSPLHF. Variable domain in full (rest from reference TRBV13 and TRBJ1-6): AAGVIQSPRHLIKEKRETATLKCYPIPRHDTVYWYQQGPGQDPQFLISFYEKMQSDKGSIPDRFSAQQFSDYHSELNMSSLELGDSALYFCASSLNDRTSPLHFGNGTRLTVT.

V gene TRBV28 combines with J gene TRBJ2-3; TRBD2 matches at 9 bases. The length of the CDR3 is 16 residues. V was pared by 2 bases and J by 1 base, with 4 bases of the junction left unmatched. From germline, CDR1 is MDHEN and CDR2 SYDVKM. The CDR3 coding sequence is TGTGCCAGCAGTTTAATAGCGGGAGATGGCACAGATACGCAGTATTTT. Protein sequence: CASSLIAGDGTDTQYF.

The rearrangement uses TRBV5-4 and TRBJ2-7; 9 bases fit TRBD1. Germline CDR1 reads SGHNT; CDR2 reads YYREEE (reference sequence). CDR3 length equals 14 residues. V shed 5 bases and J 3 bases; nucleotides not matched to a gene: 6. This CDR3 is CASSSPGQGYEQYF. The CDR3 coding sequence is TGTGCCAGCAGTTCACCGGGACAGGGCTACGAGCAGTACTTC. Looking up the rest from reference TRBV5-4 and TRBJ2-7 gives the full variable domain: ETGVTQSPTHLIKTRGQQVTLRCSSQSGHNTVSWYQQALGQGPQFIFQYYREEENGRGNFPPRFSGLQFPNYSSELNVNALELDDSALYLCASSSPGQGYEQYFGPGTRLTVT.

The genes are TRBV11-2 and TRBJ2-7, with D perhaps matching TRBD2 (6 bases). V lost 1 base to trimming and J lost 3 bases, with 13 bases between them. The CDR3 runs 15 residues. Germline V gene data show CDR1 as SGHAT and CDR2 as FQNNGV. CDR3 residues: CASSLAGDRFYEQYF. The DNA of the CDR3 is TGTGCCAGCAGCTTAGCGGGAGACAGATTCTACGAGCAGTACTTC.

This clone turned up a few times. This chain joins TRBV9 and TRBJ2-7; 7 bases are a match to TRBD2. Germline loops: CDR1 SGDLS, CDR2 YYNGEE. The V gene end was trimmed by 0 bases and the J gene end by 2 bases; junction bases not matched to a gene: 5. The CDR3 loop spans 15 amino acids. CDR3 DNA: TGTGCCAGCAGCGTAGATCTGGGGAGGGCCTACGAGCAGTACTTC. This sequence encodes CASSVDLGRAYEQYF. The full variable domain, rest sourced from reference TRBV9 and TRBJ2-7, is DSGVTQTPKHLITATGQRVTLRCSPRSGDLSVYWYQQSLDQGLQFLIQYYNGEERAKGNILERFSAQQFPDLHSELNLSSLELGDSALYFCASSVDLGRAYEQYFGPGTRLTVT.

This clone has a single count. The V gene is TRBV15, the J gene TRBJ1-4; possible D gene TRBD1, 6 bases. In germline, CDR1 is LNHNV, CDR2 YYDKDF (reference sequence). Trimming stripped 1 base from V and 0 bases from J, with 12 bases between. The CDR3 sequence is 17 residues long. Here the CDR3 reads CATSRGGQGTTNEKLFF. DNA of the CDR3: TGTGCCACCAGCAGAGGTGGCCAGGGGACAACTAATGAAAAACTGTTTTTT.